The 19 T cell receptor beta chains given below trace back to one sample, sequenced in a study of T cells in tuberculosis. Profiling relied on immunoSEQ multiplex PCR, and the TCRdb table lists in-frame clones only, not all of them. The sample lists some 90,000 clones; roughly 90% were seen once. Thawed, overnight-rested PBMC were stained with GMM-loaded CD1B tetramer, viability dye and anti-CD3, then sorted. The CD1B tetramers carried C32 glucose monomycolate purified from Rhodococcus equi. The sequencing sample was made of CD1b-GMM tetramer-negative cells sorted from PBMCs. The receptors were sampled from an adult woman with latent tuberculosis.

This chain links TRBV5-1 with TRBJ1-4; 9 positions match TRBD1. V shed 5 bases, J shed 3 bases, and the junction held 2 bases outside the gene matches. The germline CDR1 and CDR2 sequences are SGHRS and YFSETQ. This CDR3 comprises 14 residues. In nucleotides, the CDR3 is TGCGCCAGCAGGCGGACAGGGGCTAATGAAAAACTGTTTTTT. Amino acid sequence: CASRRTGANEKLFF. The full variable domain, in which reference TRBV5-1 and TRBJ1-4 provide the parts outside the CDR3, is KAGVTQTPRYLIKTRGQQVTLSCSPISGHRSVSWYQQTPGQGLQFLFEYFSETQRNKGNFPGRFSGRQFSNSRSEMNVSTLELGDSALYLCASRRTGANEKLFFGSGTQLSVL.

The chain has TRBV6-4 and TRBJ1-3; unclear D gene. Trimming shortened V by 5 bases and J by 0 bases, and 11 bases separated the two germline ends. The CDR3 spans 15 residues. Germline V gives CDR1 MRHNA, CDR2 SNTAGT. This CDR3 is CASSLESGSGNTIYF. CDR3 in DNA: TGTGCCAGCAGTTTGGAGAGTGGCTCTGGAAACACCATATATTTT.

The CDR3 DNA is TGTGCCAGCAGACAGGGGGCTAGAACTGAAGCTTTCTTT. It translates to CASRQGARTEAFF. This chain links TRBV25-1 with TRBJ1-1; 9 bases are shared with TRBD1. J lost 5 bases, V lost 6 bases, and 4 bases had no gene match. Germline V CDR1 and CDR2: MGHDK, SYGVNS. This CDR3 is 13 amino acids long.

This clone was observed a few times. The gene calls are TRBV2 and TRBJ2-1, with 8 bases lining up with TRBD2. With 7 bases clipped from V and 9 bases from J, the junction kept 11 bases outside the gene matches. Germline CDR1 and CDR2: SNHLY and FYNNEI. The CDR3 runs to 14 residues. This CDR3 is CASTPTLRGGEQFF. In nucleotides, the CDR3 is TGTGCCAGCACTCCAACCCTCCGGGGGGGTGAGCAGTTCTTC.

The chain employs TRBV10-3 and TRBJ1-1; TRBD1 matches at 8 bases. The length of the CDR3 is 14 residues. V was pared by 6 bases and J by 5 bases, with 8 bases of the junction left unmatched. Germline V lookup: CDR1 ENHRY, CDR2 SYGVKD. Here the CDR3 reads CAISVPGQVTEAFF. The CDR3 coding sequence is TGTGCCATCAGCGTTCCGGGACAGGTAACTGAAGCTTTCTTT.

The chain carries TRBV28 and TRBJ1-1; D is perhaps TRBD1 (6 bases). Germline lookup yields CDR1 MDHEN and CDR2 SYDVKM. Trimming took off 3 bases at V and 1 base at J, with 12 bases between the two ends. The CDR3 extends over 15 amino acids. The CDR3 sequence is CASSFYDRPNTEAFF. The CDR3 DNA follows: TGTGCCAGCAGTTTCTACGACAGGCCGAACACTGAAGCTTTCTTT. Full variable domain (remainder filled in from reference TRBV28 and TRBJ1-1): DVKVTQSSRYLVKRTGEKVFLECVQDMDHENMFWYRQDPGLGLRLIYFSYDVKMKEKGDIPEGYSVSREKKERFSLILESASTNQTSMYLCASSFYDRPNTEAFFGQGTRLTVV.

The CDR3 DNA follows: TGTGCCAGCAGTTTCCCAGGGAGGGAGTCACCCCTCCACTTT. Amino acids: CASSFPGRESPLHF. The rearrangement joins TRBV6-1 to TRBJ1-6; tentative D call: TRBD1 (5 bases). This CDR3 comprises 14 residues. V shed 5 bases and J shed 10 bases, with 15 bases lying between them. CDR1 and CDR2 from the germline V gene are MNHNS and SASEGT.

CDR3 protein: CASSPDRIAEAFF. The CDR3 DNA is TGTGCCAGTAGTCCCGACAGGATAGCTGAAGCTTTCTTT. The chain combines TRBV19 with TRBJ1-1; a possible D gene is TRBD1 (6 bases). The CDR3 is 13 residues long. The germline V gene has CDR1 LNHDA and CDR2 SQIVND (reference sequence). Trimming cost V 5 bases and J 6 bases, with 13 bases left between them.

The chain employs TRBV9 and TRBJ2-5; D may be TRBD1 (6 bases). V lost 4 bases, J lost 5 bases, and 18 bases lay in between. Germline CDR1 reads SGDLS; CDR2 reads YYNGEE. The CDR3 loop spans 15 amino acids. CDR3 sequence (DNA): TGTGCCAGCAGCCCAGGGGAAGGCCGGCGGGAGACCCAGTACTTC. It translates to CASSPGEGRRETQYF.

This rearrangement joins TRBV6-5 to TRBJ2-7; D unresolved. Trimming removed 4 bases at V and 7 bases at J, with 11 bases between. The CDR3 has 12 residues. Germline V gene sequence: CDR1 MNHEY, CDR2 SVGAGI. The CDR3 sequence: CASSSPSDEQYF. The CDR3 nucleotides are TGTGCCAGCAGTTCTCCGAGTGATGAGCAGTACTTC.

The V call is TRBV18, the J call TRBJ1-2, with a weak D call TRBD1 (6 bases). Trimming cost V 3 bases and J 3 bases, with 8 bases left between them. Germline V gene sequence: CDR1 KGHSH, CDR2 LQKENI. CDR3 size: 13 residues. DNA for the CDR3: TGTGCCAGCTCACCGAAGGGGGACTATGGCTACACCTTC. Translated: CASSPKGDYGYTF.

The gene calls are TRBV6-6 and TRBJ2-3; maybe TRBD2 (5 bases). V shed 6 bases and J shed 2 bases, with 12 bases lying between them. Germline V gene lookup returns CDR1 MNHNY and CDR2 SVGAGI (reference sequence). The CDR3 consists of 14 residues. CDR3 nucleotides: TGTGCCAGCAGAAGAGGGTGGAACACAGATACGCAGTATTTT. This sequence encodes CASRRGWNTDTQYF.

The chain uses TRBV19 and TRBJ2-1, with TRBD2 as a possible D gene (6 bases). V shed 7 bases and J shed 16 bases, with 20 bases lying between them. The CDR3 runs 12 residues. Germline V gives CDR1 LNHDA, CDR2 SQIVND (reference sequence). CDR3 sequence (DNA): TGTGCCAGTACCGGCCAGGGACTGACTTTATTCTTC. Encoded protein: CASTGQGLTLFF. Supplemented by reference TRBV19 and TRBJ2-1, the full variable domain reads DGGITQSPKYLFRKEGQNVTLSCEQNLNHDAMYWYRQDPGQGLRLIYYSQIVNDFQKGDIAEGYSVSREKKESFPLTVTSAQKNPTAFYLCASTGQGLTLFFGPGTRLTVL.

The rearrangement joins TRBV29-1 to TRBJ1-2; D is unresolved. This CDR3 is 16 amino acids long. CDR1 and CDR2 (germline): SQVTM, ANQGSEA. The V and J ends lost 2 bases and 2 bases respectively, with 18 bases between them. The CDR3 coding sequence is TGCAGCGTTGAAACCCTCGGTGAAGGGAGCAACTATGGCTACACCTTC. Translated, it gives CSVETLGEGSNYGYTF.

The CDR3 nucleotides read TGCGCCAGCAGCTTGGCGGGACAAACAAATGAAAAACTGTTTTTT. Its protein product is CASSLAGQTNEKLFF. The V and J genes are TRBV5-1 and TRBJ1-4, with D possibly being TRBD1 (6 bases). Between the trimmed V and J ends, which lost 0 bases and 5 bases, there was a span of 11 bases. CDR3 length equals 15 residues. Germline lookup yields CDR1 SGHRS and CDR2 YFSETQ. Filled out from reference TRBV5-1 and TRBJ1-4, the complete variable domain reads KAGVTQTPRYLIKTRGQQVTLSCSPISGHRSVSWYQQTPGQGLQFLFEYFSETQRNKGNFPGRFSGRQFSNSRSEMNVSTLELGDSALYLCASSLAGQTNEKLFFGSGTQLSVL.

The chain has TRBV2 and TRBJ1-1, with D possibly matching TRBD1 (5 bases). Germline CDR1 reads SNHLY; CDR2 reads FYNNEI. Trimming took off 5 bases at V and 1 base at J, with 11 bases between the two ends. This CDR3 has 14 amino acids. The CDR3 is CASSRGGANTEAFF. CDR3 DNA: TGTGCCAGCAGTCGTGGAGGGGCGAACACTGAAGCTTTCTTT.

V and J are TRBV9 and TRBJ1-1; no firm D call. The length of the CDR3 is 13 residues. Germline CDR1 SGDLS, CDR2 YYNGEE. Trimming removed 4 bases from V and 0 bases from J, with 7 bases in between. The CDR3 sequence is CASSSGMNTEAFF. The CDR3 DNA reads as TGTGCCAGCAGCTCCGGTATGAACACTGAAGCTTTCTTT.

The chain recombines TRBV7-8 with TRBJ2-1, with TRBD2 identical over 7 bases. The CDR3 loop spans 16 amino acids. Germline V gives CDR1 SGHVS, CDR2 FQNEAQ. Trimming cost V 3 bases and J 7 bases; bases outside gene matches: 12. The CDR3 region is CASSLTPGGPRNEQFF. CDR3 DNA: TGTGCCAGCAGCTTGACGCCGGGGGGACCGAGGAATGAGCAGTTCTTC.

The rearrangement joins TRBV28 to TRBJ2-3; TRBD1 is a possible D gene (5 bases). Germline V gene data show CDR1 as MDHEN and CDR2 as SYDVKM. This CDR3 has 16 amino acids. Trimming cost V 7 bases and J 6 bases, with 23 bases left between them. The CDR3 loop reads CASKPPEGHLFDTQYF. CDR3 bases: TGTGCCAGCAAACCCCCTGAAGGACATCTTTTTGATACGCAGTATTTT.